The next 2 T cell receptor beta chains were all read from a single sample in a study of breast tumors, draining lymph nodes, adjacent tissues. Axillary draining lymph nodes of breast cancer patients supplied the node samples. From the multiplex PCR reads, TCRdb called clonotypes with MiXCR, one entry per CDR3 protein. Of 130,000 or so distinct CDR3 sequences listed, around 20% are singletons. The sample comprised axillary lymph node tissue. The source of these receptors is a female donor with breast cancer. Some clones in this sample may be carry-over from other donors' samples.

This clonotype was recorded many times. CDR3 nucleotides: TGCAGTGCCCTCGAGCCCATACAAGAGACCCAGTACTTC. Its translation is CSALEPIQETQYF. The chain carries TRBV20-1 and TRBJ2-5; D gene unclear. The V gene's germline CDR1 is DFQATT and CDR2 SNEGSKA (reference sequence). V lost 6 bases and J 2 bases, leaving 13 bases between the germline ends. The CDR3 loop spans 13 amino acids.

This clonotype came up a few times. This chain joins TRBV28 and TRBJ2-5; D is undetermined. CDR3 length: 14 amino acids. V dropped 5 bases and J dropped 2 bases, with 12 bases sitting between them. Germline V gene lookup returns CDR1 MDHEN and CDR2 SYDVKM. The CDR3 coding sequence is TGTGCCAGCAGTCTCTACAGTGAACAAGAGACCCAGTACTTC. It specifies CASSLYSEQETQYF. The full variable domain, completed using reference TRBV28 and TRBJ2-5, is DVKVTQSSRYLVKRTGEKVFLECVQDMDHENMFWYRQDPGLGLRLIYFSYDVKMKEKGDIPEGYSVSREKKERFSLILESASTNQTSMYLCASSLYSEQETQYFGPGTRLLVL.